This TCR beta chain stems from a study of blood T cells in healthy people across ages. The sample holds many counts of this clonotype. Together with a sample-barcoded 5' primer, a J-beta primer mix was included in a second PCR lasting about 6 to 12 cycles. TCRdb re-called the 5' RACE reads with MiXCR, one entry per CDR3 protein. The sample yields fewer than 900,000 distinct CDR3 sequences, 43% seen once. The ends lost 4 bases at V and 4 bases at J; junction bases unmatched: 4. The CDR3 contains 15 residues. The chain recombines TRBV12-3 or TRBV12-4 with TRBJ2-1, with 10 bases that match TRBD1. The origin of this receptor is a woman aged 55 to 70 in good health. Material for sequencing was blood. The CDR3 DNA follows: TGTGCCAGCAGTTCCCGGACAGGGGGGTACAATGAGCAGTTCTTC. Amino acids: CASSSRTGGYNEQFF.